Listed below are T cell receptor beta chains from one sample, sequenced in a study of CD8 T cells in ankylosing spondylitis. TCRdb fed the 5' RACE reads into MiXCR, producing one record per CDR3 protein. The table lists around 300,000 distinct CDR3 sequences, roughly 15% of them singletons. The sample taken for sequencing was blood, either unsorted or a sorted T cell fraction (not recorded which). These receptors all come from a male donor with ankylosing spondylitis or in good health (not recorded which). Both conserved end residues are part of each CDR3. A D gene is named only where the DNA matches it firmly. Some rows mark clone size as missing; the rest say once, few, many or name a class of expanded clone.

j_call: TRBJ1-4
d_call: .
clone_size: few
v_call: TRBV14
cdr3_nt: TGTGCCAGCAGTGATCTGCTTTCAAATGAAAAACTGTTTTTT
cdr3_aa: CASSDLLSNEKLFF

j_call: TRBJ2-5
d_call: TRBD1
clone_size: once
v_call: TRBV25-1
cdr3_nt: TGTGCCAGCAGTGGGACAGGGGGCGGGACCCAGTACTTC
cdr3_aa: CASSGTGGGTQYF

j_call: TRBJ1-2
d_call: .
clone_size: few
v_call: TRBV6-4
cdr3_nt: TGTGCCAGCAGCCCTAATGGACGGAATAACTATGGCTACACCTTC
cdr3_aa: CASSPNGRNNYGYTF

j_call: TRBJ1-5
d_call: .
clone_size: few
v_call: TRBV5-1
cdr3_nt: TGCGCCAGCAGCTTGGGGTTCAATAATCAGCCCCAGCATTTT
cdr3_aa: CASSLGFNNQPQHF

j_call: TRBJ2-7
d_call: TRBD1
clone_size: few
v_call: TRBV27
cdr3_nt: TGTGCCAGCAGCCGAGAAACAGGGGCCCCCTACGAGCAGTACTTC
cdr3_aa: CASSRETGAPYEQYF

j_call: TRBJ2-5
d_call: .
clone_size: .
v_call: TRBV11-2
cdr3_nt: TGTGCCAGCAGCTCTCAGATAGCAGAGACCCAGTACTTC
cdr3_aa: CASSSQIAETQYF

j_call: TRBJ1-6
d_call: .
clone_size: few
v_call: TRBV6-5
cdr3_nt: TGTGCCAGCAGTTACTCCAGCGGTGGTTCACCCCTCCACTTT
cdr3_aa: CASSYSSGGSPLHF

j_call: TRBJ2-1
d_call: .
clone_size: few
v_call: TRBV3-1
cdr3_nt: TGTGCCAGCAGCCCATCAGGCGGTGAGCAGTTCTTC
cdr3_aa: CASSPSGGEQFF

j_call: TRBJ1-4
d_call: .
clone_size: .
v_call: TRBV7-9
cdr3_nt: TGTGCCAGCAGCCCTGACGATGGAAAACTGTTTTTT
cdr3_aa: CASSPDDGKLFF

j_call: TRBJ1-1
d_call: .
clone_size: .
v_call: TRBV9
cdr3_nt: TGTGCCAGCAGCGTAGACTCAATAATTGGGAACACTGAAGCTTTCTTT
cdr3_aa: CASSVDSIIGNTEAFF

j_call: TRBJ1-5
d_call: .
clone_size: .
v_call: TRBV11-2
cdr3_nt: TGTGCCAGCACCCTCGAGGCTGGTCAGCCCCAGCATTTT
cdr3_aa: CASTLEAGQPQHF

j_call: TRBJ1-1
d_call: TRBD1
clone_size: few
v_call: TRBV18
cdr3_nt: TGTGCCAGCTCACCACAGGGCAGGGGGGAGACTGAAGCTTTCTTT
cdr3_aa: CASSPQGRGETEAFF

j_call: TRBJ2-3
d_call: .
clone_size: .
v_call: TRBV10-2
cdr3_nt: TGCGCCAGCAGTGCCGCAGATACGCAGTATTTT
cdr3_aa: CASSAADTQYF

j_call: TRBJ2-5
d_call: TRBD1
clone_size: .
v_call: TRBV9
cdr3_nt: TGTGCCAGCAGCGTAAGCCCTGGACAGGGCGTAGAGACCCAGTACTTC
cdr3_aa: CASSVSPGQGVETQYF

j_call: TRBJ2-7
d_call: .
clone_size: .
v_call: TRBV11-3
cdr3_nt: TGTGCCAGCAGCTTACGGAGTGGAGTCCGGGGCGACGAGCAGTACTTC
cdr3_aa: CASSLRSGVRGDEQYF

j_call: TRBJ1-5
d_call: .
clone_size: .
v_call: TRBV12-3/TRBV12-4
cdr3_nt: TGTGCCAGCAGTCGACAGGTAAATCAGCCCCAGCATTTT
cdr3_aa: CASSRQVNQPQHF

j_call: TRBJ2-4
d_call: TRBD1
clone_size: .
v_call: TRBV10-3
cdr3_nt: TGTGCCATCAGTGAAGGGGAACAGGGGGCCAAAAACATTCAGTACTTC
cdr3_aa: CAISEGEQGAKNIQYF

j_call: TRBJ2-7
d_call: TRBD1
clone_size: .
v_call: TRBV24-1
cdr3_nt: TGTGCCACCAGTGGACAGGGGGCGAAGTCCTACGAGCAGTACTTC
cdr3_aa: CATSGQGAKSYEQYF

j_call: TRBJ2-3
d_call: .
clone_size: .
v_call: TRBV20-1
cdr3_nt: TGCAGTGCTAGAGGGCGGCGGTTCTCTAGCACAGATACGCAGTATTTT
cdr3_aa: CSARGRRFSSTDTQYF

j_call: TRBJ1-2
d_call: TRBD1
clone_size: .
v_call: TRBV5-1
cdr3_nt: TGCGCCAGCAGCTTGGCCGGAGGACAGGGCCGTGGCTACACCTTC
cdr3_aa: CASSLAGGQGRGYTF

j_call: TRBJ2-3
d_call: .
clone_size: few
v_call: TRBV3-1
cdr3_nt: TGTGCCAGCAGCCACGCGGCTAGCACAGATACGCAGTATTTT
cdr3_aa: CASSHAASTDTQYF

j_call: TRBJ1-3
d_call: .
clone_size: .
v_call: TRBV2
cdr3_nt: TGTGCCAGTTGCCGGGACCTGGAAGGAAACACCATATATTTT
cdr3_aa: CASCRDLEGNTIYF

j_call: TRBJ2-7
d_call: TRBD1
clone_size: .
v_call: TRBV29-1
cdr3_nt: TGCAGCGTCGGGACAGGGCGAGAAGGCGAGCAGTACTTC
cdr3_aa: CSVGTGREGEQYF

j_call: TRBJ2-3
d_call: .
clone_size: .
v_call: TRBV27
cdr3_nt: TGTGCCAGCAGACACAGGGCGAGCACAGATACGCAGTATTTT
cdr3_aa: CASRHRASTDTQYF